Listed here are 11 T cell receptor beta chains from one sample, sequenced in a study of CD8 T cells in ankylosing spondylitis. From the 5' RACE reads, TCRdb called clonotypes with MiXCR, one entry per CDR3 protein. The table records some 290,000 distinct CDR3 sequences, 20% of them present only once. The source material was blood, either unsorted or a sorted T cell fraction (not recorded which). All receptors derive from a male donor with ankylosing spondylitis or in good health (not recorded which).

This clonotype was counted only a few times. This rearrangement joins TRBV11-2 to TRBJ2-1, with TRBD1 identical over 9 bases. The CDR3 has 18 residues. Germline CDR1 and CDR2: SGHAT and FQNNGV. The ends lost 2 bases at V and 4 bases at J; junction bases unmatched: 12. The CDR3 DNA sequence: TGTGCCAGCAGCTTATCACTCGAACCGACAGGGGGGTACAATGAGCAGTTCTTC. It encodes CASSLSLEPTGGYNEQFF.

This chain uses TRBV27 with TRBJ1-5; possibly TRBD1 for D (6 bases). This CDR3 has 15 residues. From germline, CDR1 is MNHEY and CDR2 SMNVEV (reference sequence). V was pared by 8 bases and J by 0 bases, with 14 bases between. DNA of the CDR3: TGTGCCAGCGGCCCGGGGGCCCATAGCAATCAGCCCCAGCATTTT. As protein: CASGPGAHSNQPQHF.

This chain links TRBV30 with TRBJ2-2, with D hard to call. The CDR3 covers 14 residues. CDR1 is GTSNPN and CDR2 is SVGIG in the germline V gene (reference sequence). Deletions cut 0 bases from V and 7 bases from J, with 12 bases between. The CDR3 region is CAWSVRPDGGELFF. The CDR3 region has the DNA TGTGCCTGGAGTGTACGGCCGGACGGCGGGGAGCTGTTTTTT.

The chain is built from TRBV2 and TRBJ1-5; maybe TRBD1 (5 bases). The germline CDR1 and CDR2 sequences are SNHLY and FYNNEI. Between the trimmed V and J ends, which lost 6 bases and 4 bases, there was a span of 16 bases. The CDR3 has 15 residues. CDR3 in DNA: TGTGCCAGCAGCCCCCTGCCTAGGGGTAATCAGCCCCAGCATTTT. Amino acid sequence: CASSPLPRGNQPQHF.

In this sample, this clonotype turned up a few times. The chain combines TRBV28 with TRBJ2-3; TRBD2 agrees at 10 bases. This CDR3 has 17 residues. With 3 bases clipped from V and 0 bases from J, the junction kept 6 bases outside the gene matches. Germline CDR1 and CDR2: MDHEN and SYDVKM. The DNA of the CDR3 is TGTGCCAGCAGTTTCCTCCTAGCGGGGGATAGCACAGATACGCAGTATTTT. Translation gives CASSFLLAGDSTDTQYF.

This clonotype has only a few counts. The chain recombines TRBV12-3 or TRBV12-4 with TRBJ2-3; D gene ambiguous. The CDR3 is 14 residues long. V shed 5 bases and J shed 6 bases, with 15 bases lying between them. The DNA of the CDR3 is TGTGCCAGCAGTCCCCGCGTAACTTTGGATACGCAGTATTTT. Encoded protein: CASSPRVTLDTQYF.

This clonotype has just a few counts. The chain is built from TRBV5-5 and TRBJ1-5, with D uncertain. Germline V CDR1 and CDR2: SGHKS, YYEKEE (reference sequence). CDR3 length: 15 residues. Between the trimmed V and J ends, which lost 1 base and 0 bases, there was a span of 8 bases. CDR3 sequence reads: CASSLREDSNQPQHF. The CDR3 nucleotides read TGTGCCAGCAGCTTGCGGGAGGATAGCAATCAGCCCCAGCATTTT. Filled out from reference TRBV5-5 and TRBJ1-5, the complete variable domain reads DAGVTQSPTHLIKTRGQQVTLRCSPISGHKSVSWYQQVLGQGPQFIFQYYEKEERGRGNFPDRFSARQFPNYSSELNVNALLLGDSALYLCASSLREDSNQPQHFGDGTRLSIL.

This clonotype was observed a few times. CDR3 in DNA: TGTGCCAGCAGTTCACCCTTTGAGGGGAGTTCAAACAATGAGCAGTTCTTC. Translation gives CASSSPFEGSSNNEQFF. This chain connects TRBV12-3 or TRBV12-4 to TRBJ2-1; possibly TRBD1 or TRBD2 for D (5 bases each). The CDR3 consists of 17 residues. V was trimmed by 4 bases and J by 5 bases, leaving 21 bases between them.

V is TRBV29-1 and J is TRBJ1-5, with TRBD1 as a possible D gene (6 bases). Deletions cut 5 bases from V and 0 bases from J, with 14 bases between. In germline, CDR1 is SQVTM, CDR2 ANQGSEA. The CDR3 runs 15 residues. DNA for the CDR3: TGCAGCGTTCAAAACAGGGTACTTAGCAATCAGCCCCAGCATTTT. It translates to CSVQNRVLSNQPQHF.

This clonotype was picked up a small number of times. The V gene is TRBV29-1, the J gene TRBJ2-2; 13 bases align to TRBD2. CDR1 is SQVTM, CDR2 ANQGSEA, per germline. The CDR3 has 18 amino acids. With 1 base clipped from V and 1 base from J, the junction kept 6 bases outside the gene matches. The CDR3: CSVEGRTSGGLNTGELFF. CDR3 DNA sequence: TGCAGCGTTGAAGGCAGGACTAGCGGGGGCCTGAACACCGGGGAGCTGTTTTTT.

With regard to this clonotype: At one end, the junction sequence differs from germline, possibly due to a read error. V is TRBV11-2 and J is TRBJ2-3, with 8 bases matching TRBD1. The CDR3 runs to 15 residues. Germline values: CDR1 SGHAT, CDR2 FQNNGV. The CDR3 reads CVSNQGATSTDTQYF. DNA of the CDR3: TGTGTCAGCAACCAGGGGGCGACTAGCACAGATACGCAGTATTTT.